The following is a T cell receptor (beta chain) sequence with its context. The data belong to a study of blood T cell repertoires in COVID-19. In the study overall: The cDNA or gDNA used as material had been derived from T cells, B-cell-depleted T cells, or PBMCs.

Original handling: Reference gene primer amplification gave estimated nucleated cell counts. Sequencing was performed with immunoSEQ multiplex PCR; in TCRdb, only in-frame clones are kept and a portion is missing. Clone size and V and J calls were adopted from that table, with D and trimming inferred from the DNA. The sample has roughly 70,000 clones, roughly nine tenths seen once. The sequenced sample consisted of peripheral blood. The sequence came from a man in his fifties with COVID-19, enrolled during active disease.

The CDR3, as DNA: TGTGCCAGCAGTGAACGGGGACAGGGTGCCACCGGGGAGCTGTTTTTT. Translation gives CASSERGQGATGELFF. The rearrangement uses TRBV2 and TRBJ2-2; TRBD1 matches 9 bases. This CDR3 comprises 16 residues. Trimming removed 2 bases from V and 4 bases from J; junction bases left unmatched: 5. Germline CDR1 SNHLY, CDR2 FYNNEI. The full variable domain, in which reference TRBV2 and TRBJ2-2 provide the parts outside the CDR3, is EPEVTQTPSHQVTQMGQEVILRCVPISNHLYFYWYRQILGQKVEFLVSFYNNEISEKSEIFDDQFSVERPDGSNFTLKIRSTKLEDSAMYFCASSERGQGATGELFFGEGSRLTVL.